The clone carrying this TCR beta chain showed up just a few times. The investigators amplified TCR beta CDR3 regions from RNA transcripts. HTBI primers drove first-round RT-PCR of the TCR CDR3. TCRdb re-called the multiplex PCR reads through MiXCR, storing one row per CDR3 protein. Of hundreds of thousands of distinct CDR3 sequences in the sample, around 15% are singletons; the top ten hold over 50%. Lactation, pregnancy, other autoimmune disease or uncontrolled infection excluded patients. This sample was included in a study of T cells in Graves' hyperthyroidism and ophthalmopathy. V was cut by 1 base and J by 0 bases, with 22 bases left in between. Germline CDR1 and CDR2: MGHRA and YSYEKL. The CDR3 is made up of 19 amino acids.

Specimen: blood. The clonotype comes from a woman in her fifties or sixties with Graves' ophthalmopathy. This chain connects TRBV4-1 to TRBJ2-7, with D perhaps matching TRBD1 (6 bases). Written as DNA, the CDR3 is TGCGCCAGCAGCCAAGTAAACAGGGCACAAACCTATCCCTCCTACGAGCAGTACTTC. This gives the protein CASSQVNRAQTYPSYEQYF.